This TCR beta chain was sequenced in a study of cytomegalovirus exposure and HLA in healthy donors. On the study more broadly: A subsequent analysis reported that the roughly 120 validation repertoires were produced on the same platform that had also been used for the approximately 700 first-cohort repertoires. The study, taken as a whole, reports: Specific recognition of CMV antigens was confirmed in vitro for a few chains (all CMV-associated).

With respect to this clone: Its antigen is unidentified.

The ends were cut back, 4 bases at V and 1 base at J, with 8 bases in the middle. Germline V gene lookup returns CDR1 WNHNN and CDR2 SYGVQD (reference sequence). The CDR3 sequence is 13 residues long. Repertoires were generated with immunoSEQ multiplex PCR, while TCRdb's copy carries only in-frame clones and drops some. The profile shows about 200,000 clones, around 86% of them singletons. This rearrangement joins TRBV10-1 to TRBJ2-7; D not certain. The sequencing input was PBMCs. The clonotype comes from a woman aged 18-30 years in good health and CMV-seropositive. The CDR3 sequence is CASSVDGSYEQYF. The CDR3 nucleotides read TGCGCCAGCAGTGTCGACGGGTCCTACGAGCAGTACTTC.